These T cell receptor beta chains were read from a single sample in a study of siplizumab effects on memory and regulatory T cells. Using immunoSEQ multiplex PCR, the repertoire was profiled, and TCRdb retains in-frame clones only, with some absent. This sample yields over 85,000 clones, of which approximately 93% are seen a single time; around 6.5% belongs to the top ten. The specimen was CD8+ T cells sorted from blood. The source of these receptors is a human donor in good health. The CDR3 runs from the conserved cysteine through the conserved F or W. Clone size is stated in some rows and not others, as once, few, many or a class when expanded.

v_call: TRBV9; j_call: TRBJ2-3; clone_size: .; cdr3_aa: CASSVSGTDTQYF
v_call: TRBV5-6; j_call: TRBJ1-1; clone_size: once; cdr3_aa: CASSLANTEAFF
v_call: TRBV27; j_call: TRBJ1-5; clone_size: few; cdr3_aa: CASSDTNQPQHF
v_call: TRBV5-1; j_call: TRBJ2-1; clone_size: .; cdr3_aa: CASSLATSSYNEQFF
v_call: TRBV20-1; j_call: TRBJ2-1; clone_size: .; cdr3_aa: CSARVAYEQFF
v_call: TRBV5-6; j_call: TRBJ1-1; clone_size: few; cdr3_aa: CASSLGTGAEAFF
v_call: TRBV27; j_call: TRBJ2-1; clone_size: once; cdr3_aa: CASSSELAGANEQFF
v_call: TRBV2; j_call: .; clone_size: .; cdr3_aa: CASSDTAYEQYF
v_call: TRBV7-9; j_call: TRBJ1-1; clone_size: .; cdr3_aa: CASSLLDRGVPEAFF
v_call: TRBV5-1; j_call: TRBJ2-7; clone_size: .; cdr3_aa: CASSDGTSGGIYSYEQYF
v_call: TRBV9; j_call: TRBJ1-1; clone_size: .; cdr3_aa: CASSPRPPIENTEAFF
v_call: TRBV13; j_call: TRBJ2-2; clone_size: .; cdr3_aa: CASSLDRPGELFF
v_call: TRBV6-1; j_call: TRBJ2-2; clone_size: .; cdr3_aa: CASSEGAGELFF
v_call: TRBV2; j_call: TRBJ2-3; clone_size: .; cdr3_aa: CASSDLTDTQYF
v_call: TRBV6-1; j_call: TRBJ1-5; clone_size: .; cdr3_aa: CASRERHTSYSNQPQHF
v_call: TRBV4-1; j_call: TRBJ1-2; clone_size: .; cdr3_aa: CASSPSVGLNYGYTF
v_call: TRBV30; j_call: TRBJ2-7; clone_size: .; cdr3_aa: CAWRPGQGPREQYF
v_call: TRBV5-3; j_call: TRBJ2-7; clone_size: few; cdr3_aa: CARSSLGQGVGEQYF
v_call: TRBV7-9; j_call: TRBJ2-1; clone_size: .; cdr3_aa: CASAAAPRGINEQFF
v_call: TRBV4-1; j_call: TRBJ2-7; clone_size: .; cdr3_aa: CASSQSPGTGVREQYF
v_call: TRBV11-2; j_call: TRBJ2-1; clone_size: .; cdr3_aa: CASSGNRDSQYNEQFF
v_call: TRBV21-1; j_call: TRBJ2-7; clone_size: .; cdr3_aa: CARAGQGAYEQYF
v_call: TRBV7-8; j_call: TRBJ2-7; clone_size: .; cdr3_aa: CASSPTRDYEQYF
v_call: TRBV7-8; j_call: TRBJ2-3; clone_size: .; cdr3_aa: CASSPPRASGGTDTQYF
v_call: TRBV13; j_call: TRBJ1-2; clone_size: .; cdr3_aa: CASSLGNTGTAPYGYTF
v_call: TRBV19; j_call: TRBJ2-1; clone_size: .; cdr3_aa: CASSWTGQYNEQFF
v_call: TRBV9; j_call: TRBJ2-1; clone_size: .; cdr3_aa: CASSITGTGGNEQFF
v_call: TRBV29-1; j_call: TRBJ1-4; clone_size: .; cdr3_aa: CSVDGGMGEKLFF
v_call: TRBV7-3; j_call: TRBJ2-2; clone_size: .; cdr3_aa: CASSQPGENTGELFF
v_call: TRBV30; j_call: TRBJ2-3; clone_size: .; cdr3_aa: CAWSPFPPDTQYF
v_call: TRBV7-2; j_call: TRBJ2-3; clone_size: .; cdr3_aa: CASSPGTSGRVSTDTQYF
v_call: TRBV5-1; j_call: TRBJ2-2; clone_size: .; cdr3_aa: CASSPLMDRVELFF
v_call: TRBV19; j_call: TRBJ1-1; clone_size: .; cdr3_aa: CASSLGTGNTEAFF
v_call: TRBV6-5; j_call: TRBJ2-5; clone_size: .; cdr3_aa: CASSYTRLETQYF
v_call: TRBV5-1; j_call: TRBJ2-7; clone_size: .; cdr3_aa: CASSLSPYEQYF
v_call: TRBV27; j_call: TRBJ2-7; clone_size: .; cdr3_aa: CASSFGLTYEQYF
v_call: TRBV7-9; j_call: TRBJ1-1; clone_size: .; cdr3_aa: CASSPNKGDEAFF
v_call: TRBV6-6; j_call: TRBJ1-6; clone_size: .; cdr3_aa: CASSLRDPLYNSPLHF
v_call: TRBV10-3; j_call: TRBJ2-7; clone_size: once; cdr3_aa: CAISESGGYEQYF
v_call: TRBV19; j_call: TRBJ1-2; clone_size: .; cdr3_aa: CASSIGGTKDYGYTF
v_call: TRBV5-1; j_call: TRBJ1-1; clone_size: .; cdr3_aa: CASTRGDTEAFF
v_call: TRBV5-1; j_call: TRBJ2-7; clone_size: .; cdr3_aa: CASSPTRDSLSYEQYF
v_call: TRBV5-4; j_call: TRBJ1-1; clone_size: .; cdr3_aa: CASSPDTITEAFF
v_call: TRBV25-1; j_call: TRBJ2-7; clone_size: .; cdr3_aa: CASSGYNYEQYF
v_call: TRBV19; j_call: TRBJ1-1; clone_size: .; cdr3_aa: CASSWDRGNTEAFF
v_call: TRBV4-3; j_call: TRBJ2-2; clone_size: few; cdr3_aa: CASSQDLAVHTGELFF
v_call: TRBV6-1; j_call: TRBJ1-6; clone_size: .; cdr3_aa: CASGVGTGHSPLHF
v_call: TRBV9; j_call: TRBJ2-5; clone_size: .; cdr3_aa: CASSGRTGQETQYF
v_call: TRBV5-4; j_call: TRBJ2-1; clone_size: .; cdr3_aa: CASSPRGRVPNEQFF
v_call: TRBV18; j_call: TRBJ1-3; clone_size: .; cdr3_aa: CASSPETVGFGNTIYF
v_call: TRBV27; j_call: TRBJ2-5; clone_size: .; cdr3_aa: CASSFPGQGLETQYF
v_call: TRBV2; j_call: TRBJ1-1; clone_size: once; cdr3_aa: CASSVGTGYLGTEAFF
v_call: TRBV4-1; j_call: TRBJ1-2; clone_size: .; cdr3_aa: CASSQEKFQWGNGYTF